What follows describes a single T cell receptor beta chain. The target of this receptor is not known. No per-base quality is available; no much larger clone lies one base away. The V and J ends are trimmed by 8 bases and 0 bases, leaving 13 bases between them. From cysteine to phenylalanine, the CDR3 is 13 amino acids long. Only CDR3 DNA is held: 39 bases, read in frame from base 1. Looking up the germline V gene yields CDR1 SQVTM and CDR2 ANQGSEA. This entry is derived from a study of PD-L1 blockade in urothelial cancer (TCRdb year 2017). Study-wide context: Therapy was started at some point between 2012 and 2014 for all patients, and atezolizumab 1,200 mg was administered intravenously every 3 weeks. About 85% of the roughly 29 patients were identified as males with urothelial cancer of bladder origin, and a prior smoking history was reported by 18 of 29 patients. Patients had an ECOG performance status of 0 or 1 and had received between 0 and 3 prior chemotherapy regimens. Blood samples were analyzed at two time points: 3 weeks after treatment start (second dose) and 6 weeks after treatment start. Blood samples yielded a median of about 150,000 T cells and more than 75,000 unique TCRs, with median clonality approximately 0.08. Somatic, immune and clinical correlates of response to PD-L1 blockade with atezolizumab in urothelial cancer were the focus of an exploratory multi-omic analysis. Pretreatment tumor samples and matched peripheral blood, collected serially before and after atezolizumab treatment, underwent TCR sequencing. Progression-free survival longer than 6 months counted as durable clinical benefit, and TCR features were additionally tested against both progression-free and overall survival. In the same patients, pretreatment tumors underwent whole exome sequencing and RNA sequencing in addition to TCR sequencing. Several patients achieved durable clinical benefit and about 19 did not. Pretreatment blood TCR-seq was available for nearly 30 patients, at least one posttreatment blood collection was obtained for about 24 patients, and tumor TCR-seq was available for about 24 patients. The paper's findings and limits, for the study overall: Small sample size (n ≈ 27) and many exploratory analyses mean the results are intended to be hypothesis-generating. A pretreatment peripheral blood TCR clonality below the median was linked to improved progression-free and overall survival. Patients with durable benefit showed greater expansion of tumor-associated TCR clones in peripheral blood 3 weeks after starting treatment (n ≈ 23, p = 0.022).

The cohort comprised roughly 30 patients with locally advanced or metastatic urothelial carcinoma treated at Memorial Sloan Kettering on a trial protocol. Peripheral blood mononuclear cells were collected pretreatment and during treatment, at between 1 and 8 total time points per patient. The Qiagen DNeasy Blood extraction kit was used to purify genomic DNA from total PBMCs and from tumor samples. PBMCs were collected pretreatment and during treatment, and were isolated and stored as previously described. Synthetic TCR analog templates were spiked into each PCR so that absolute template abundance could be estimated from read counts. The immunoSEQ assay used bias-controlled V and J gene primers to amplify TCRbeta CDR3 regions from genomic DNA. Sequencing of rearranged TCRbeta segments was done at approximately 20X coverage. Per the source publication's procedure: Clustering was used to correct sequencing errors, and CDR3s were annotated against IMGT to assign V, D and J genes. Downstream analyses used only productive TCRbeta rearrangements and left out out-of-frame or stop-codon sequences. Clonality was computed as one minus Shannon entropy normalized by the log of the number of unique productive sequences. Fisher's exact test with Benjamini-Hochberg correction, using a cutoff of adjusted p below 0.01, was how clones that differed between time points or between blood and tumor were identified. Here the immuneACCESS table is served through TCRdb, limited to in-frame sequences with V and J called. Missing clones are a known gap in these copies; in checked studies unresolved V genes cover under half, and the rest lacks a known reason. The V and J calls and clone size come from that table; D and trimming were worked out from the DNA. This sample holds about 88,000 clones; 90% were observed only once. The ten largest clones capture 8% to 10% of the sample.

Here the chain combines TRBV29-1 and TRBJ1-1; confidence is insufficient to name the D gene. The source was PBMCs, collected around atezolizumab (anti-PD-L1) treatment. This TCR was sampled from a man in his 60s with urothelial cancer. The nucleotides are TGCAGCTACCGGGAGGTTATGAACACTGAAGCTTTCTTT. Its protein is CSYREVMNTEAFF.